The next 17 T cell receptor beta chains were all read from a single sample in a study of blood T cell repertoires in COVID-19. Here immunoSEQ multiplex PCR was the method, and the copy in TCRdb shows in-frame clones only, minus some. Among around 250,000 clones listed, around nine tenths were seen once. The source material was peripheral blood. The receptors derive from a man aged 35-49 years with active or convalescent COVID-19.

V gene TRBV24-1 combines with J gene TRBJ2-5, with TRBD1 as a possible D gene (7 bases). The CDR3 length is 16 residues. Per germline, CDR1 KGHDR and CDR2 SFDVKD. V was cut by 5 bases and J by 2 bases, with 17 bases left in between. The CDR3 DNA reads TGTGCCACCAGTGGCTTCGCGGGGACAGTACAAGAGACCCAGTACTTC. This codes for CATSGFAGTVQETQYF.

This clone was observed a single time. The chain is built from TRBV19 and TRBJ1-2; no clear D. The germline V gene has CDR1 LNHDA and CDR2 SQIVND (reference sequence). With 5 bases removed from V and 7 bases from J, the gap between germline ends came to 23 bases. CDR3 size: 16 residues. The CDR3 region has the DNA TGTGCCAGTAGTGGGTATCAGGCGAGCGGTACCCCTGGCTACACCTTC. It is translated as CASSGYQASGTPGYTF.

This clone appeared a few times. The genes are TRBV6-5 and TRBJ2-5, with TRBD1 identical over 10 bases. Trimming cost V 2 bases and J 8 bases; bases outside gene matches: 2. The CDR3 runs to 13 residues. Germline assignment: CDR1 MNHEY and CDR2 SVGAGI. CDR3 amino acids: CASSYRDRGTQYF. The CDR3 region has the DNA TGTGCCAGCAGTTACAGGGACAGGGGAACCCAGTACTTC.

This chain links TRBV14 with TRBJ2-5; 7 bases line up with TRBD2. Germline CDR1 and CDR2: SGHDN and FVKESK. Trimming cost V 3 bases and J 1 base; bases outside gene matches: 2. The CDR3 is made up of 14 amino acids. The CDR3 DNA is TGTGCCAGCAGCCACCTAGCGGCCCAAGAGACCCAGTACTTC. It is translated as CASSHLAAQETQYF.

This clone was seen a few times. The chain has TRBV2 and TRBJ1-1, with D possibly TRBD1 on 5 matching bases. CDR1 is SNHLY and CDR2 is FYNNEI in the germline V gene. V lost 7 bases to trimming and J lost 6 bases, with 15 bases between them. CDR3 length: 13 residues. The CDR3 nucleotides are TGTGCCAGCAAGGCGACAGAGAAGGCTGAAGCTTTCTTT. Protein product: CASKATEKAEAFF.

This chain links TRBV18 with TRBJ2-1; D perhaps matches TRBD1 (6 bases). Germline V lookup: CDR1 KGHSH, CDR2 LQKENI. The CDR3 contains 15 residues. V was shortened by 1 base and J by 7 bases, with 14 bases between the two germline ends. CDR3 in amino acids: CASSPRTGTFNEQFF. The DNA for the CDR3 is TGTGCCAGCTCACCACGAACAGGGACGTTTAATGAGCAGTTCTTC.

The chain couples TRBV10-2 to TRBJ2-2; 9 bases are a match to TRBD1. The germline CDR1 and CDR2 sequences are WSHSY and SAAADI. The CDR3 is 15 amino acids. Trimming at V came to 6 bases and at J to 5 bases, leaving 7 bases not matched to a gene. The DNA of the CDR3 is TGCGCCAGCAGGAAGGGACAGGGAAATACCGGGGAGCTGTTTTTT. This gives the protein CASRKGQGNTGELFF.

The chain recombines TRBV2 with TRBJ2-1; the match to TRBD2 covers 11 bases. Looked up from germline, CDR1 is SNHLY and CDR2 is FYNNEI. V lost 7 bases and J lost 8; bases outside the gene matches: 7. This CDR3 is 14 amino acids long. The CDR3 nucleotides read TGTGCCAGCATTTCGACTAGCGGGACGGATGAGCAGTTCTTC. This sequence encodes CASISTSGTDEQFF.

The rearrangement joins TRBV4-1 to TRBJ2-1; TRBD2 might be the D (6 bases). Germline-derived CDR1 and CDR2 are MGHRA and YSYEKL. The CDR3 covers 13 residues. Trimming stripped 0 bases from V and 7 bases from J, with 7 bases between. The CDR3 DNA reads as TGCGCCAGCAGCCAAGATGGGAGGAATGAGCAGTTCTTC. This gives the protein CASSQDGRNEQFF.

The DNA for the CDR3 is TGTGCCACCAGTGATTTCTCGCGGGAGGGGCGTAATGAGCAGTTCTTC. Its protein is CATSDFSREGRNEQFF. The V and J genes are TRBV24-1 and TRBJ2-1, with TRBD2 matching 9 bases. CDR1 is KGHDR and CDR2 is SFDVKD in the germline V gene. The V and J ends lost 1 base and 7 bases, in that order; junction bases with no gene match: 7. The CDR3 has 16 amino acids.

The rearrangement joins TRBV27 to TRBJ2-3, with 8 nucleotides matching TRBD1. This CDR3 spans 14 amino acids. V shed 2 bases, J shed 5 bases, and the junction held 3 bases outside the gene matches. CDR1 MNHEY and CDR2 SMNVEV come from the germline V gene (reference sequence). The CDR3 bases are TGTGCCAGCAGTTTACAGGGGGCCAGAGATACGCAGTATTTT. It translates to CASSLQGARDTQYF.

J is TRBJ1-4 and V is TRBV27, with a weak D call TRBD1 (5 bases). This CDR3 has 15 amino acids. CDR1 and CDR2 (germline): MNHEY, SMNVEV (reference sequence). The V end lost 6 bases, the J end lost 2 bases, and 13 bases lay between the germline ends. The CDR3 region is CASSRYRSTNEKLFF. In nucleotides, the CDR3 is TGTGCCAGCAGCCGCTACAGGTCCACTAATGAAAAACTGTTTTTT.

This sequence joins TRBV2 and TRBJ1-2; 7 bases are a match to TRBD1. CDR3 size: 13 residues. Germline CDR1 SNHLY, CDR2 FYNNEI. The V segment lost 7 bases and the J segment 2 bases; nucleotides outside the gene matches: 4. CDR3 region: CASTPDRNYGYTF. The DNA of the CDR3 is TGTGCCAGCACCCCGGACAGGAACTATGGCTACACCTTC.

The gene calls are TRBV3-1 (or the pseudogene TRBV3-2) and TRBJ1-5, with 7 bases lining up with TRBD1. The CDR3 contains 15 residues. The germline CDR1 and CDR2 sequences are LGHDT and YNNKEL (reference sequence). The V gene end was trimmed by 4 bases and the J gene end by 3 bases; junction bases not matched to a gene: 6. The CDR3 protein is CASSPYRGLNQPQHF. CDR3 sequence (DNA): TGTGCCAGCAGCCCCTACAGGGGCCTCAATCAGCCCCAGCATTTT.

CDR3 DNA: TGTGCCAGCAGCCAGCAACTACCAACAGGGATGAATGAAAAACTGTTTTTT. This codes for CASSQQLPTGMNEKLFF. This rearrangement joins TRBV4-2 to TRBJ1-4; TRBD1 is a possible D gene (6 bases). The germline V and J ends were trimmed by 3 bases and 5 bases, with 19 bases remaining between them. The CDR3 loop spans 17 amino acids. Per germline, CDR1 LGHNA and CDR2 YNFKEQ.

The rearrangement links TRBV7-3 to TRBJ2-6; 12 nucleotides agree with TRBD2. Germline CDR1 is SGHTA and CDR2 is FQGTGA. The CDR3 is 17 amino acids. The trim removed 3 bases at V and 2 bases at J, leaving 2 bases unmatched. CDR3 sequence reads: CASSLTSGSAGANVLTF. CDR3 DNA: TGTGCCAGCAGCTTGACTAGCGGGAGTGCTGGGGCCAACGTCCTGACTTTC.

This chain connects TRBV5-4 to TRBJ2-7; no firm D call. The germline gives CDR1 SGHNT, CDR2 YYREEE (reference sequence). V shed 3 bases and J shed 4 bases, with 11 bases lying between them. This CDR3 is built from 13 residues. The CDR3 nucleotides read TGTGCCAGCAGCTCCGAAACACGTTACGAGCAGTACTTC. It encodes CASSSETRYEQYF.